This T cell receptor beta chain was retrieved from a study of yellow fever vaccine responses in identical twins. Whole-study results and caveats: A vaccine T cell response that seemed partly convergent and partly personalized was reported in twins.

From the RT-PCR reads, TCRdb called clonotypes with MiXCR, one entry per CDR3 protein. The table includes under 1,300 distinct CDR3 sequences, roughly 78% detected once. V was trimmed by 3 bases and J by 4 bases, leaving 19 bases between them. CDR3 size: 16 residues. As for this clonotype: Its specificity is unknown.

This TCR came from a female donor who received the yellow fever vaccine. The sample was T cells from blood (PBMCs), unsorted or a sorted subset (not recorded which), taken before or after yellow fever vaccination (not recorded which). The genes are TRBV12-3 or TRBV12-4 and TRBJ2-7; TRBD2 might be the D (5 bases). The CDR3 nucleotides read TGTGCCAGCAGTTTGGCAGCGGTAGGTGCCCAATACGAGCAGTACTTC. Encoded protein: CASSLAAVGAQYEQYF.